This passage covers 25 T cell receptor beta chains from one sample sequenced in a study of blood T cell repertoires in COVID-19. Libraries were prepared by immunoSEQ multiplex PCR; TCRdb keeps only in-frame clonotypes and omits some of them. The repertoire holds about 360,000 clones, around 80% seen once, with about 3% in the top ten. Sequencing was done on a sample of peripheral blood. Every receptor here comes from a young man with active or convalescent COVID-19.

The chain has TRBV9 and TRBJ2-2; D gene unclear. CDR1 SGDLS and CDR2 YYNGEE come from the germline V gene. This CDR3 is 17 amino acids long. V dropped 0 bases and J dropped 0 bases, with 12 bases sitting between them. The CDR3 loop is CASSVAGFAANTGELFF. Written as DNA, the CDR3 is TGTGCCAGCAGCGTAGCGGGTTTTGCGGCGAACACCGGGGAGCTGTTTTTT.

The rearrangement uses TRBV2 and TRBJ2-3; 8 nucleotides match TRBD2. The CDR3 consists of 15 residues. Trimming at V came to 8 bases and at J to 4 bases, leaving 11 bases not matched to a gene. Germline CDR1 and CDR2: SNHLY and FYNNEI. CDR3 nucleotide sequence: TGTGCCAGCTCCCGTAGCGGGACACTGGCAGATACGCAGTATTTT. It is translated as CASSRSGTLADTQYF.

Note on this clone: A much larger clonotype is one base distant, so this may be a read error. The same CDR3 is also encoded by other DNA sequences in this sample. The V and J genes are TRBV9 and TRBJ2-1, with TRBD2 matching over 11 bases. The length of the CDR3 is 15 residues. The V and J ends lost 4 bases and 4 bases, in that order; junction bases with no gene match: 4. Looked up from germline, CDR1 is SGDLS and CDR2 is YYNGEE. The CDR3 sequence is CASSPGTSGYNEQFF. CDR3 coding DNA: TGTGCCAGCAGCCCCGGGACTAGCGGTTACAATGAGCAGTTCTTC.

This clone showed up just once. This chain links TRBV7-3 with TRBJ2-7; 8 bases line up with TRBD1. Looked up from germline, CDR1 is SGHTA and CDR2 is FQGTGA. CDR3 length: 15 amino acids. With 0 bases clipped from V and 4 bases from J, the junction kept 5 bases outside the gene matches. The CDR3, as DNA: TGTGCCAGCAGCTTAACGGCAGGACAGGGTTACGAGCAGTACTTC. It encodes CASSLTAGQGYEQYF.

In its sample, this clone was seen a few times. CDR3 region: CASSQETGELFF. The CDR3 nucleotides are TGTGCCAGCAGCCAGGAGACCGGGGAGCTGTTTTTT. The chain carries TRBV3-1 (or the pseudogene TRBV3-2) and TRBJ2-2; D uncertain. CDR1 and CDR2 from the germline V gene are LGHDT and YNNKEL (reference sequence). V was clipped by 3 bases and J by 5 bases, with 4 bases between them. This CDR3 spans 12 amino acids.

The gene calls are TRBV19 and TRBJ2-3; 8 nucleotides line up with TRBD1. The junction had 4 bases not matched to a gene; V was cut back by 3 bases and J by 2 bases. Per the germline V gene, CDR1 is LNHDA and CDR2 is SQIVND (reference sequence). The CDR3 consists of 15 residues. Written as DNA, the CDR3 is TGTGCCAGTAGTATCGGGACAGGATACACAGATACGCAGTATTTT. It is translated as CASSIGTGYTDTQYF.

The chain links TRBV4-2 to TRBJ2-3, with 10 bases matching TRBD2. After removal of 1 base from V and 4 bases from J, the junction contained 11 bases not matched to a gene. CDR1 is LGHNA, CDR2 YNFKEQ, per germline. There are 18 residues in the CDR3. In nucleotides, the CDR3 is TGTGCCAGCAGCCAAGGACGAGGTCTAGCGGGAGTGTCAGATACGCAGTATTTT. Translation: CASSQGRGLAGVSDTQYF.

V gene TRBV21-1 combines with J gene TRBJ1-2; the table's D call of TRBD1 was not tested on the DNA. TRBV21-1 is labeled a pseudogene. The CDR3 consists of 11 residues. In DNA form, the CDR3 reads TGTGCCGTTCGTACAGGGGTGGGCTACACCTTC. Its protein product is CAVRTGVGYTF.

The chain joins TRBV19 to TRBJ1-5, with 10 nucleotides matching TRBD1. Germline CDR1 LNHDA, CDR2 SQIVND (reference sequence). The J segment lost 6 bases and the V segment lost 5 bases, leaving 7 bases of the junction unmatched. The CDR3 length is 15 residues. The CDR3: CASSPRTGGSQPQHF. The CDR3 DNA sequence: TGTGCCAGTAGTCCAAGGACAGGGGGGAGTCAGCCCCAGCATTTT.

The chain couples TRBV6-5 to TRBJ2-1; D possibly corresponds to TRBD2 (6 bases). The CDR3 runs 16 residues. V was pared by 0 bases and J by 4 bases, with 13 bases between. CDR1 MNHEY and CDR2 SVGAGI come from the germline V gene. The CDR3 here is CASSYSSGLKYNEQFF. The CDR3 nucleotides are TGTGCCAGCAGTTACTCGTCAGGACTAAAATACAATGAGCAGTTCTTC.

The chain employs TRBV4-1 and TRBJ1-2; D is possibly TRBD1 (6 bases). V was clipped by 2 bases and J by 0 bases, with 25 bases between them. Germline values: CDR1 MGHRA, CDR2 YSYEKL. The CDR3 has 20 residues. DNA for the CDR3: TGCGCCAGCAGCCAAATCTCTGGGTTCTACGGGACAAATACTAACTATGGCTACACCTTC. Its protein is CASSQISGFYGTNTNYGYTF.

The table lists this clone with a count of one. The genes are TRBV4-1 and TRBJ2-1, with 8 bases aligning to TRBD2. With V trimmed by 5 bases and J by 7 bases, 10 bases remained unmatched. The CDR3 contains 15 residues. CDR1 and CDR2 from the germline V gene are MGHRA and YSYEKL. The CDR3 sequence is CASSSPGLERNEQFF. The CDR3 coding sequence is TGCGCCAGCAGCTCGCCGGGACTAGAAAGAAATGAGCAGTTCTTC.

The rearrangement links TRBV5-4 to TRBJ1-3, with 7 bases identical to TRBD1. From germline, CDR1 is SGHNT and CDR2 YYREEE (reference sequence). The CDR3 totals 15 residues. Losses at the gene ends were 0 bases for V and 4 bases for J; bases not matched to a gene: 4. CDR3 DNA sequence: TGTGCCAGCAGCTTGGGGCAGGGGGGCGGAAACACCATATATTTT. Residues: CASSLGQGGGNTIYF.

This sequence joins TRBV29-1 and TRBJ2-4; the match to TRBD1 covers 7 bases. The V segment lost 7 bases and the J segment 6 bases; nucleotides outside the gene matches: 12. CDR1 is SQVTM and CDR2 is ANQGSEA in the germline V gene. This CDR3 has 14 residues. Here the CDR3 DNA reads TGCAGCGCATCACGACAGGGCCCGGGAAACATTCAGTACTTC. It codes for CSASRQGPGNIQYF.

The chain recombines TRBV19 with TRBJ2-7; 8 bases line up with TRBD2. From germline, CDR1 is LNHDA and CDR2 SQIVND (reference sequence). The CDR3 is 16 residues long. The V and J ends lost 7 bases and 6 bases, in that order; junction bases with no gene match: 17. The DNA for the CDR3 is TGTGCCAGTAAAAGGGGAACGCGGGAGGAGGGTTTCGAGCAGTACTTC. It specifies CASKRGTREEGFEQYF.

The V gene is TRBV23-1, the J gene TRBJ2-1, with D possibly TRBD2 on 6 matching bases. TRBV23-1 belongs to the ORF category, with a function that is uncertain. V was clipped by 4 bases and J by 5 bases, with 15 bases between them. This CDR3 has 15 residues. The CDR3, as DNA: TGCGCCAGCAGTCCCGAAGCGGGTGAACACAATGAGCAGTTCTTC. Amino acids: CASSPEAGEHNEQFF.

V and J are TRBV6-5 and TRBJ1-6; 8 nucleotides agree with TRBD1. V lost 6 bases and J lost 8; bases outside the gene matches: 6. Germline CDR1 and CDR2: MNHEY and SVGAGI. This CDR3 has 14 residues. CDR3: CASSSDRAYSPLHF. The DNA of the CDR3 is TGTGCCAGCAGCTCGGACAGGGCCTATTCACCCCTCCACTTT.

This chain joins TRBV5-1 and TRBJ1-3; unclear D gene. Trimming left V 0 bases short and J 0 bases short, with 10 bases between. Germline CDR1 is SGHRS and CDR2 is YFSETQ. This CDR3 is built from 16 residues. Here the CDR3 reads CASSLDSLSSGNTIYF. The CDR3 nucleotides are TGCGCCAGCAGCTTGGATAGCCTGAGCTCTGGAAACACCATATATTTT.

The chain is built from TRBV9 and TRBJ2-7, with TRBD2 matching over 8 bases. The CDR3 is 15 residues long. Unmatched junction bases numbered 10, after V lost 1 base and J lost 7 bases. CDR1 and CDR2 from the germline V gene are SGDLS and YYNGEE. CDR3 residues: CASSVTSGGLREQYF. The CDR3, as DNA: TGTGCCAGCAGCGTAACTAGCGGAGGACTGAGGGAGCAGTACTTC.

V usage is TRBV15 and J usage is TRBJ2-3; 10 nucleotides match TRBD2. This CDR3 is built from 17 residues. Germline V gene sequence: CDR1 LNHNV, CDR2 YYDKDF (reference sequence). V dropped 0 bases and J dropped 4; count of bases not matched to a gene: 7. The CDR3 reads CATSRDTSGVEADTQYF. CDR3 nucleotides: TGTGCCACCAGCAGAGATACTAGCGGGGTGGAGGCAGATACGCAGTATTTT.

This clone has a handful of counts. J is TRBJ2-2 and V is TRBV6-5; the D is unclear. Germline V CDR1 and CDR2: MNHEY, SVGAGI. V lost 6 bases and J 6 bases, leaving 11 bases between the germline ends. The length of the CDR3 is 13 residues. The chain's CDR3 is CASRAFLPGELFF. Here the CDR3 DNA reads TGTGCCAGCAGGGCCTTTCTCCCCGGGGAGCTGTTTTTT.

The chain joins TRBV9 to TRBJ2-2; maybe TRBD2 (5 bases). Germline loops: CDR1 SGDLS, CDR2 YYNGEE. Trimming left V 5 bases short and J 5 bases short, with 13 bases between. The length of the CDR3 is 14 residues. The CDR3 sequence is CASSAYLATGELFF. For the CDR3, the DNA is TGTGCCAGCAGTGCTTACTTAGCGACCGGGGAGCTGTTTTTT.

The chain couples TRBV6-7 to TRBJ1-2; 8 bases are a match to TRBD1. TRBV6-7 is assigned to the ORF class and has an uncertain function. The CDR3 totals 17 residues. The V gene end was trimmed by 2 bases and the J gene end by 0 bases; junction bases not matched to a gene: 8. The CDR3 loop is CASSYPLPTGANYGYTF. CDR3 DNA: TGTGCCAGCAGTTACCCCCTCCCGACAGGGGCTAACTATGGCTACACCTTC.

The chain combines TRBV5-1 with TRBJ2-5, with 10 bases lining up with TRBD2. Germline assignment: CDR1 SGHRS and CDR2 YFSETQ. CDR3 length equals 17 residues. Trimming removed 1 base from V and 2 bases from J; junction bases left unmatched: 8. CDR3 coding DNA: TGCGCCAGCAGCTTGAGGGCTAGCGGGGGTGGGCAAGAGACCCAGTACTTC. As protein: CASSLRASGGGQETQYF. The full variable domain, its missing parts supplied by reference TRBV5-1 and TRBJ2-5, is KAGVTQTPRYLIKTRGQQVTLSCSPISGHRSVSWYQQTPGQGLQFLFEYFSETQRNKGNFPGRFSGRQFSNSRSEMNVSTLELGDSALYLCASSLRASGGGQETQYFGPGTRLLVL.

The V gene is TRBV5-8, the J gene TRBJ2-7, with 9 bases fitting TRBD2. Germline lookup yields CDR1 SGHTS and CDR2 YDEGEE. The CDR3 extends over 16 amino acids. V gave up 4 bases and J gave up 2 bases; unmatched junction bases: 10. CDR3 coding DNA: TGTGCCAGCAGCGTCGTGAGAGGCGGGGGGGCCTACGAGCAGTACTTC. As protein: CASSVVRGGGAYEQYF.